This entry describes one T cell receptor (beta chain). The 5'RACE template-switching step produced TCR cDNA and added a universal primer site and UMIs. TCRdb re-called the 5' RACE reads with MiXCR, one entry per CDR3 protein. The sample holds a few hundred thousand distinct CDR3 sequences, less than 20% seen once. This entry belongs to a study of T cells after yellow fever vaccination. The length of the CDR3 is 16 residues. The ends were cut back, 1 base at V and 7 bases at J, with 17 bases in the middle. Germline CDR1 is SGHVS and CDR2 is FNYEAQ. Sequencing was performed on PBMCs, taken around 5 days after the first yellow fever vaccination. The chain uses TRBV7-6 and TRBJ2-1, with D perhaps assigned TRBD1 or TRBD2 (6 bases each). The source is a man aged 18 to 29 who received the YFV17D yellow fever vaccine. For the CDR3, the DNA is TGTGCCAGCAGCTTAGGGGGTAGGGGGGTCGTGAATGAGCAGTTCTTC. Amino acid sequence: CASSLGGRGVVNEQFF.